The TCR beta chain described here comes from a study of cytomegalovirus exposure and HLA in healthy donors. Study outcomes and limitations: Later on, analysis showed that most CMV-associated TCR beta chains appeared to be HLA-restricted. In a later analysis, at a false discovery rate of 0.05, approximately 16,000 TCR beta sequences matched HLA alleles.

Researchers ran the PCR with 60 Vbeta and 13 Jbeta primers. In the authors' workflow: The authors later counted tens of millions of unique TCR beta chains, 9 million to 12 million of them shared. Repertoires were generated with immunoSEQ multiplex PCR, while TCRdb's copy carries only in-frame clones and drops some. V, J and clone size are taken as reported in that table, and D and trimming were inferred from the DNA itself. The sample includes under 150,000 clones, approximately 70% of them seen just once. On this clone itself: Its antigen is unknown.

The sequence derives from a middle-aged woman in good health and CMV-seronegative. Material for sequencing was PBMCs.

Here the CDR3 reads CASSWPGQGLTDTQYF. The CDR3 DNA follows: TGTGCCAGCAGCTGGCCGGGACAGGGTTTAACAGATACGCAGTATTTT. The chain couples TRBV5-6 to TRBJ2-3, with TRBD1 matching over 9 bases. Germline CDR1 and CDR2: SGHDT and YYEEEE. The CDR3 covers 16 residues. J lost 3 bases, V lost 3 bases, and 8 bases had no gene match.